Sequencing of this T cell receptor (beta chain) was carried out in a study of blood T cells in healthy people across ages (dated by TCRdb to between 2014 and 2016). Context from the whole study: In model experiments, template switching captured about one uniquely barcoded TCR beta cDNA molecule for every two T cells. Using deep sequencing normalized with unique cDNA molecular identifiers, the study measured how TCR beta repertoire diversity changes with age. The donors were split into four age groups: young (average around 17 years), middle-aged (about 40), aged (about 62) and long-lived (82). Two additional independent replicas of 1 million unique cDNA reads from the same blood draw were analyzed for two donors (one aged 18 to 29 and one aged 80 or older). Donors of different ages were randomly distributed across sequencing lanes to avoid experimental bias. What the research found in general, with its limitations: Because donor CMV infection status was unknown, age-related changes in expanded clonotypes were potentially confounded. Total diversity estimates from one million sequenced T cells were considered lower bounds and underestimates. Since profiling was done on bulk unsorted PBMCs, naive and antigen-experienced compartments could not be conclusively compared. As age increased, observed TCR beta diversity per million T cells dropped in a roughly linear way, and a significant reduction was already evident by age 40. There was a strong correlation between observed TCR beta diversity and the percentage of naive T cells measured by flow cytometry. Compared with the aged group, the long-lived group had more naive CD4+ T cells, fewer expanded clones and increased TCR diversity, a pattern suggesting age selection.

Turning to this clonotype: The target of this receptor is not known. Base qualities were left out, and no much larger clone turns up one base away.

The 40 or so donors, aged about 6 to 90 years, were systemically healthy Caucasian individuals from Russia. Each donor gave ten milliliters of peripheral blood, collected into EDTA-treated Vacutainer tubes. Ficoll-Paque density-gradient centrifugation was used to isolate PBMCs, with at least 7 million per sample. Trizol reagent was used to extract total RNA from the PBMCs, yielding at least 6 micrograms per sample. For every donor, an aliquot of PBMCs went through flow cytometry to measure the percentages of naive CD45RAhigh/CD27high T cells. The method was 5' RACE. Sequenced on an Illumina HiSeq 2500. A second roughly 6 to 12 cycle PCR used a sample-barcoded 5' primer and a J-beta primer mix. A unique molecular identifier was introduced onto each TCR beta cDNA molecule by a template-switch 5' adaptor carrying 12 random nucleotides. Each sample yielded at least 3 million CDR3-containing paired-end reads. First-strand cDNA was synthesized from all RNA with the Mint cDNA synthesis kit, primed by a TRBC-specific oligonucleotide. Following uracil-DNA glycosylase treatment, all cDNA underwent a first 18-cycle PCR with the universal primers M1SS and BC2_uni_R. As for the original processing: For normalization, 1 million high-quality reads, each with a distinct molecular identifier, were randomly selected from each sample. Reads with shared molecular identifiers were discarded instead of being binned into consensus sequences. MiTCR, set to a Q25 quality threshold and the strictest error-elimination algorithm, was used for CDR3 identification, clonotype clustering and error correction. A nonparametric unseen species model with Euler transformation was used to estimate a lower bound on total TCR beta diversity. The raw public reads went through TCRdb reprocessing: fastp at Q25, MiXCR clone calling, in-frame beta chains kept. Each CDR3 protein appears once, grouped with its most common genes and DNA. These V and J calls originate from TCRdb's pipeline instead of the authors' own analysis. Within this sample are approximately 600,000 distinct CDR3 sequences, with 58% of them counted one time only. The ten largest account for approximately 37% of the sample.

CDR1 and CDR2 (MNHEY, SVGEGT) derive from the germline V gene. The CDR3 runs 13 residues from the cysteine to the phenylalanine. The only DNA kept is the CDR3, 39 bases in frame from the first base. Trimming takes 7 bases off V and 10 bases off J; junction bases not matched to a gene: 7. The V and J genes are TRBV6-2 or TRBV6-3 and TRBJ2-1; TRBD2 matches 10 bases in the middle. The origin of this receptor is a man in his 60s in good health. Material: blood. The DNA sequence is given as TGTGCCAGCATCCCTAGCGGGGGCACAGAGCAGTTCTTC. It is translated as CASIPSGGTEQFF.